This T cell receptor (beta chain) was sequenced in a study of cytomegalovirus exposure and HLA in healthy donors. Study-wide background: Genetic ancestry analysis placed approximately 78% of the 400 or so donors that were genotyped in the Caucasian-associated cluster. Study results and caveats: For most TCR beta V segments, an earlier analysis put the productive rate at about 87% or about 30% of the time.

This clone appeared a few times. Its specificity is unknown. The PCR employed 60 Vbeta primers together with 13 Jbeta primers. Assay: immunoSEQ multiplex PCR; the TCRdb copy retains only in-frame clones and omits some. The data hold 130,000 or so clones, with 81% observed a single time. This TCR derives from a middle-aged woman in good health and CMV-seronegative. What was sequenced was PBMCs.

The CDR3 loop reads CASSGQKGNQPQHF. The DNA for the CDR3 is TGTGCCAGCAGTGGACAGAAAGGCAATCAGCCCCAGCATTTT. This rearrangement joins TRBV6-1 to TRBJ1-5, with TRBD1 as a possible D gene (5 bases). Germline V gene data show CDR1 as MNHNS and CDR2 as SASEGT. V lost 4 bases and J lost 2, with 9 bases in between. This CDR3 comprises 14 residues.